This T cell receptor (beta chain) emerged from a study of shared clonotypes between healthy human individuals. Study-wide points: Donors were few, which limited the genetic and exposure-history diversity represented.

Positively selected for CCR7, the CD45RO-negative cells used as naive CD8 cells excluded terminally differentiated effector memory CD45RA+ cells. About this clone: The target antigen is unknown.

This CDR3 spans 15 amino acids. Germline V CDR1 and CDR2: MGHRA, YSYEKL. V was pared by 6 bases and J by 5 bases, with 8 bases of the junction left unmatched. Original processing notes: Filtering was not the same, since immunoSEQ gave junction-only sequences without quality scores. TCRdb keeps only in-frame clones here, not all; method: immunoSEQ multiplex PCR. The V and J calls and the clone size are those of that table, but D and trimming were determined from the DNA. The sample lists about 2 million clones; about 95% were seen once. This TCR was sampled from a man between 18 and 35 years old in good health. The sequencing input was naive CD8+ T cells sorted from blood. V is TRBV4-1 and J is TRBJ1-5; 9 nucleotides match TRBD1. The CDR3 nucleotides read TGCGCCAGCAGTTACGGGACAGGGATTGATCAGCCCCAGCATTTT. It specifies CASSYGTGIDQPQHF.